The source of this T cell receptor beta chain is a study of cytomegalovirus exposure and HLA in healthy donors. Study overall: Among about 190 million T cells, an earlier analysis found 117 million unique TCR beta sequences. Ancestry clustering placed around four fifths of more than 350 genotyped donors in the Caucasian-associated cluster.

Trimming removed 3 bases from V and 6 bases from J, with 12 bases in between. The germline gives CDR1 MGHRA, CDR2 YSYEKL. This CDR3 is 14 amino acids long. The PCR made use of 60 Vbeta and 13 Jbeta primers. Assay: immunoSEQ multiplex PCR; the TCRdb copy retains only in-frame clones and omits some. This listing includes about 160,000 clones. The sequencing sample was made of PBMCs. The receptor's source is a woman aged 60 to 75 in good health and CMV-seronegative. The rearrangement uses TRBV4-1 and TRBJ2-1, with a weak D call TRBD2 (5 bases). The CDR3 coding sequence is TGCGCCAGCAGCCAGAGAGTGGAGGCCAATGAGCAGTTCTTC. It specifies CASSQRVEANEQFF.